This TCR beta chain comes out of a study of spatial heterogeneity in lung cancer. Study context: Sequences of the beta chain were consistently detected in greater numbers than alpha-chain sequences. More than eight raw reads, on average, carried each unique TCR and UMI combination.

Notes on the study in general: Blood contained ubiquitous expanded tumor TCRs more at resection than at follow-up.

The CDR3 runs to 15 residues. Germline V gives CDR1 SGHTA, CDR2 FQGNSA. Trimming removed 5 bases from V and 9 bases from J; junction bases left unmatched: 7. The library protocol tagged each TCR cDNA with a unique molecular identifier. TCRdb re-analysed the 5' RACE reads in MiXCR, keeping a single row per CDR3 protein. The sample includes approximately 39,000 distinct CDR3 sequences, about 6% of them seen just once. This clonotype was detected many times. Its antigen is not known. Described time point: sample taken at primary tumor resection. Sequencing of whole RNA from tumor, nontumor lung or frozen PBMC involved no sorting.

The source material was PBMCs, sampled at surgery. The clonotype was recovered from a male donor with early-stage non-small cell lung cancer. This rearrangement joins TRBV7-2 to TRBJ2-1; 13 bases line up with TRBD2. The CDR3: CASSKTSGGAVEQFF. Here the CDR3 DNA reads TGTGCCAGCAGCAAAACTAGCGGGGGGGCCGTTGAGCAGTTCTTC.